Below, one T cell receptor (beta chain) is given with its context. Its antigen is still unknown. The sample originates from a study of cytomegalovirus exposure and HLA in healthy donors. Regarding the study as a whole: The study reported that TCR beta sequences accurately predicted HLA-A and HLA-B alleles in most subjects. When analyzed later, the rates of TCR association showed variation by HLA locus, with DRB1 the most and HLA-C the fewest.

V shed 8 bases and J 6 bases; nucleotides not matched to a gene: 11. CDR3 size: 14 residues. Germline CDR1 reads MNHNS; CDR2 reads SASEGT. Primers for the PCR totalled 60 Vbeta and 13 Jbeta. Some clones are missing from TCRdb's copy, which holds only in-frame ones; the method was immunoSEQ multiplex PCR. The sample holds about 110,000 clones, about 68% seen once. V and J are TRBV6-1 and TRBJ2-7; 9 nucleotides match TRBD1. Sample: PBMCs. The TCR comes from a man aged 25 to 45 in good health and CMV-seropositive. The CDR3 DNA reads TGTGCCAGCCAATCCTGGGACAGGGCGACCGAGCAGTACTTC. This translates into CASQSWDRATEQYF.